This paragraph reports one T cell receptor beta chain. The target antigen is unknown. CDR1 and CDR2 from the germline V gene are MNHEY and SVGAGI. Losses at the gene ends were 6 bases for V and 6 bases for J; bases not matched to a gene: 11. The CDR3 length is 14 residues. The data were obtained in a study of CD4+ T cells in melanoma. Study outcomes and limitations: In melanoma, neoantigen-specific CD4+ T cells reportedly differed in differentiation state. A reported correlation linked neoantigen-specific CD4+ T cells to CD8+, macrophage and B cell function.

The data were produced by immunoSEQ multiplex PCR, yet TCRdb's version contains in-frame clones alone and is incomplete. The repertoire consists of about 140,000 clones, with around nine tenths occurring once and the leading ten covering less than 2%. The chain joins TRBV6-5 to TRBJ2-7; 7 bases are shared with TRBD1. This clonotype was sampled from a human donor with melanoma. The CDR3 DNA sequence: TGTGCCAGCAGGAGGACAGGTCCCCTATCCGAGCAGTACTTC. As protein: CASRRTGPLSEQYF.